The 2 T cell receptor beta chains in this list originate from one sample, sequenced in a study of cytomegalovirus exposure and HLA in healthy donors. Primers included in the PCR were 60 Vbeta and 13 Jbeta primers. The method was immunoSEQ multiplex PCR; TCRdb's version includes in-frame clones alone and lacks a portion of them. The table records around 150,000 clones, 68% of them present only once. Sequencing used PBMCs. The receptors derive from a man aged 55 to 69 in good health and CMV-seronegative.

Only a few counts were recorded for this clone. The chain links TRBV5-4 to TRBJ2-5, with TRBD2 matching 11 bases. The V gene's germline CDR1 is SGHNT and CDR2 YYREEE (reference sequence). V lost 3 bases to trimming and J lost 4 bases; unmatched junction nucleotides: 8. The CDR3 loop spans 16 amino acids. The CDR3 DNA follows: TGTGCCAGCAGCTCAAAAACTAGCGGGAGCGGAGAGACCCAGTACTTC. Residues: CASSSKTSGSGETQYF.

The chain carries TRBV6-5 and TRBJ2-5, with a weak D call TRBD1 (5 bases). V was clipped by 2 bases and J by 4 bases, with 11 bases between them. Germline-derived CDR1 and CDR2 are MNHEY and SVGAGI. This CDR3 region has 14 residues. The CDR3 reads CASSYQGSPETQYF. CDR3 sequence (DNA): TGTGCCAGCAGTTACCAGGGCAGCCCAGAGACCCAGTACTTC.